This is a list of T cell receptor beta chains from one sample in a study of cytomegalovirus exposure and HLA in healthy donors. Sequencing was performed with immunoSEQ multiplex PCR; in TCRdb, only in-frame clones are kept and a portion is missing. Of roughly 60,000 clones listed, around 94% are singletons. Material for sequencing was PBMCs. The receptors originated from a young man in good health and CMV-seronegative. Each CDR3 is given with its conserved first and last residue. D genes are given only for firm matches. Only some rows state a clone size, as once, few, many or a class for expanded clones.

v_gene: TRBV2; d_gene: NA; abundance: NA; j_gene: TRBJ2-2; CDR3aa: CASSEFTGDGELFF; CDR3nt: TGTGCCAGCAGTGAATTTACGGGAGACGGGGAGCTGTTTTTT
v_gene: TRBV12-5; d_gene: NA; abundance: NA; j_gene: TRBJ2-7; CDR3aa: CASGSMSGTYEQYF; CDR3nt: TGTGCTAGTGGTTCGATGAGCGGCACCTACGAGCAGTACTTC
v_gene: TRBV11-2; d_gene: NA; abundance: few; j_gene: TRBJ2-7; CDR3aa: CASRRTGNPEQYF; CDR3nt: TGTGCCAGCAGACGTACAGGGAACCCCGAGCAGTACTTC
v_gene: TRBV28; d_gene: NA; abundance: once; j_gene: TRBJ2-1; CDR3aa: CASSLAGFSYNEQFF; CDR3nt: TGTGCCAGCAGTTTGGCGGGCTTCTCCTACAATGAGCAGTTCTTC
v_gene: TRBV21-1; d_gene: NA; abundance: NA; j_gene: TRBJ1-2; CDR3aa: CASSKPGGRQGPFFYGYTF; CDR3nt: TGTGCCAGCAGCAAACCCGGGGGGAGACAGGGGCCCTTCTTCTATGGCTACACCTTC
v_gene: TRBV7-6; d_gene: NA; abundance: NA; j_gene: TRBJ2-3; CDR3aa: CASSLGGQSTDTQYF; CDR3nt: TGTGCCAGCAGCTTAGGTGGACAGAGCACAGATACGCAGTATTTT
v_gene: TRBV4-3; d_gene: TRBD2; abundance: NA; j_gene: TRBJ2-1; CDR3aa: CASSQDRASGGNEQFF; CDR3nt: TGCGCCAGCAGCCAAGATCGGGCTAGCGGGGGCAATGAGCAGTTCTTC
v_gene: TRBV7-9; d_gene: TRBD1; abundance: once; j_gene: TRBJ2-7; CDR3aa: CASSWTGGGTYEQYF; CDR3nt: TGTGCCAGCAGCTGGACAGGGGGCGGCACCTACGAGCAGTACTTC
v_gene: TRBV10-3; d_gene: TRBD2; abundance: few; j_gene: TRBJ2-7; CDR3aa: CAISEGGTNEQYF; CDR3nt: TGTGCCATCAGTGAAGGTGGGACTAACGAGCAGTACTTC
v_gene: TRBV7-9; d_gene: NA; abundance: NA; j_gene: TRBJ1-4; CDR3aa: CASSLGHLNEKLFF; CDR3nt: TGTGCCAGCAGCCTTGGACACTTGAATGAAAAACTGTTTTTT
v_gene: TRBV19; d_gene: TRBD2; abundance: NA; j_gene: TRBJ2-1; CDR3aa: CASSTAAGGPNEQFF; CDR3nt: TGTGCCAGTAGTACTGCAGCGGGAGGGCCCAATGAGCAGTTCTTC
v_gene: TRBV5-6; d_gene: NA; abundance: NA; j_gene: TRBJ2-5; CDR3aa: CASSLTVVSGETQYF; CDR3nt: TGTGCCAGCAGCTTAACGGTAGTGTCGGGAGAGACCCAGTACTTC
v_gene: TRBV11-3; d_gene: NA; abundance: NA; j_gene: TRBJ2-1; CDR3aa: CASSLHPEGPYNEQFF; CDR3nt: TGTGCCAGCAGCCTCCATCCGGAGGGCCCCTACAATGAGCAGTTCTTC
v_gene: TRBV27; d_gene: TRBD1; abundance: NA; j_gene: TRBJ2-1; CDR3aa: CASSLGDRVDEQFF; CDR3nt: TGTGCCAGCAGTTTAGGAGACAGGGTGGATGAGCAGTTCTTC
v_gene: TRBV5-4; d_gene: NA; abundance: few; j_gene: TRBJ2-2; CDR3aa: CASTSDGGGTGELFF; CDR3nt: TGTGCCAGCACCTCGGACGGGGGAGGCACCGGGGAGCTGTTTTTT
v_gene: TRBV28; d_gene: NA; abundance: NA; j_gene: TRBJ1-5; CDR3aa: CASSLSSGQNPPQHF; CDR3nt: TGTGCCAGCAGTTTAAGTTCAGGACAGAACCCGCCCCAGCATTTT
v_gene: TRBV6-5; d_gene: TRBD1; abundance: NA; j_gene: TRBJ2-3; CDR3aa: CASSYWGQADTQYF; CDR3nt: TGTGCCAGCAGTTACTGGGGACAGGCAGATACGCAGTATTTT
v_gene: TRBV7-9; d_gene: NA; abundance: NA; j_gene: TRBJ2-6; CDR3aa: CASSLVPRGANVLTF; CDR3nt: TGTGCCAGCAGCTTAGTCCCGAGGGGGGCCAACGTCCTGACTTTC
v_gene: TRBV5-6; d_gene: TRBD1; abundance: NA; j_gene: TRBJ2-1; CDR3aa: CASSRTGFEQFF; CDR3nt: TGTGCCAGCAGCCGGACAGGGTTTGAGCAGTTCTTC
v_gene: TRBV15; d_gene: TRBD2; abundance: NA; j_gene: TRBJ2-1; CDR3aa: CATSRAGTSGKRYNEQFF; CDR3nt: TGTGCCACCAGCAGGGCCGGGACTAGCGGGAAGCGTTACAATGAGCAGTTCTTC
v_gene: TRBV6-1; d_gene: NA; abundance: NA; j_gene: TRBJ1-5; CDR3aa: CASSERSNQPQHF; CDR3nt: TGTGCCAGCAGTGAGCGTAGCAATCAGCCCCAGCATTTT
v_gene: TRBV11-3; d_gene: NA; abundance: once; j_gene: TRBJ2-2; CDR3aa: CASSLVETGELFF; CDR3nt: TGTGCCAGCAGCCTGGTCGAGACCGGGGAGCTGTTTTTT
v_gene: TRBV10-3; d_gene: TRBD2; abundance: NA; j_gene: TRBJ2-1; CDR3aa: CAIGLGTINEQFF; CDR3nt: TGTGCCATCGGACTAGGAACTATCAATGAGCAGTTCTTC
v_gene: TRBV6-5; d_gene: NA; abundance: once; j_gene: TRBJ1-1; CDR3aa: CASSQFGGRHTEAFF; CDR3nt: TGTGCCAGCAGTCAGTTCGGGGGGCGACACACTGAAGCTTTCTTT
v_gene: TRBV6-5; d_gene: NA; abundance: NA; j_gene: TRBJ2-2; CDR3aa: CASSYGVQETGELFF; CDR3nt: TGTGCCAGCAGTTATGGGGTACAGGAAACCGGGGAGCTGTTTTTT
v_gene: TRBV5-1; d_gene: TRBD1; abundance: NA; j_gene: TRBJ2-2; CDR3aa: CASSPGGGTGELFF; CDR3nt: TGCGCCAGCAGCCCAGGGGGCGGGACCGGGGAGCTGTTTTTT
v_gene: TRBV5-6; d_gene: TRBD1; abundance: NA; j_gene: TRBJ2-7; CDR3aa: CASSWDRGHEQYF; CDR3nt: TGTGCCAGCAGCTGGGACAGGGGCCACGAGCAGTACTTC
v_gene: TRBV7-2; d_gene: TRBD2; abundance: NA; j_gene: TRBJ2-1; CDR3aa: CASSLGTRLAIEEQFF; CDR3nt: TGTGCCAGCAGCTTGGGGACGCGACTAGCGATTGAGGAGCAGTTCTTC
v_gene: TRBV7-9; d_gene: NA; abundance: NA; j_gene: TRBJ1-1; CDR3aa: CASSSFDRNTEAFF; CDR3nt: TGTGCCAGCAGCTCATTTGACAGGAACACTGAAGCTTTCTTT
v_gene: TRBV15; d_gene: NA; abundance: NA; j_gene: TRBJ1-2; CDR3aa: CATSWGVGPYGYTF; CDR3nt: TGTGCCACCAGCTGGGGGGTGGGTCCCTATGGCTACACCTTC
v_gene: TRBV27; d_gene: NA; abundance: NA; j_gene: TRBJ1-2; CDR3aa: CASSFRGLRDSNYGYTF; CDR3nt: TGTGCCAGCAGTTTCCGGGGCCTGCGGGATTCGAACTATGGCTACACCTTC
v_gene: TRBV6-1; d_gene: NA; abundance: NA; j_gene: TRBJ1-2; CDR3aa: CASSEAPGAFLYGYTF; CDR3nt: TGTGCCAGCAGTGAAGCGCCAGGGGCTTTTTTATATGGCTACACCTTC
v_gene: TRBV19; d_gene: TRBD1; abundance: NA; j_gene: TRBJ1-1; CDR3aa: CASSILGRGRVAEAFF; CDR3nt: TGTGCCAGTAGTATCCTCGGCAGGGGGCGCGTCGCTGAAGCTTTCTTT
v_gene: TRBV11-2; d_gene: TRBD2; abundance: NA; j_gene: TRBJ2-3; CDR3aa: CASSLRGLAGGPRTDTQYF; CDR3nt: TGTGCCAGCAGCTTAAGGGGGCTAGCGGGAGGCCCTCGCACAGATACGCAGTATTTT
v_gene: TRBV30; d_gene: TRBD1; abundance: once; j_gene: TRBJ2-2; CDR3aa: CAWTKDRVETGELFF; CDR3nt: TGTGCCTGGACCAAGGACAGGGTGGAAACCGGGGAGCTGTTTTTT
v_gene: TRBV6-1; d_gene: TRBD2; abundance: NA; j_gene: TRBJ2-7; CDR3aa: CASSVARLATNEQYF; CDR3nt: TGTGCCAGCAGTGTTGCGAGACTAGCGACGAACGAGCAGTACTTC
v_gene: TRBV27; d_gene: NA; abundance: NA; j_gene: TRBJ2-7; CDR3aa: CASSPSGFWASSYEQYF; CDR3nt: TGTGCCAGCAGTCCCTCGGGGTTTTGGGCAAGCTCCTACGAGCAGTACTTC
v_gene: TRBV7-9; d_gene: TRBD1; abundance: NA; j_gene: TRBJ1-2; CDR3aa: CASSCSGWDRDNYGYTF; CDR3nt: TGTGCCAGCAGCTGTTCGGGCTGGGACAGGGATAACTATGGCTACACCTTC
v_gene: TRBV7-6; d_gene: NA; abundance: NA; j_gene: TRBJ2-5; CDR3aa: CASSPRQSGRETQYF; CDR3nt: TGTGCCAGCAGCCCCAGACAATCCGGTCGAGAGACCCAGTACTTC
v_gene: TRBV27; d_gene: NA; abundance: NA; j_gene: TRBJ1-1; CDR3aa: CASSFDRRNTEAFF; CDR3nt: TGTGCCAGCAGTTTTGACAGAAGGAACACTGAAGCTTTCTTT
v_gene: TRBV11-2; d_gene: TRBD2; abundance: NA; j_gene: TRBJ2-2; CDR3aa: CASSPAGGWTGELFF; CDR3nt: TGTGCCAGCAGCCCCGCGGGGGGATGGACCGGGGAGCTGTTTTTT
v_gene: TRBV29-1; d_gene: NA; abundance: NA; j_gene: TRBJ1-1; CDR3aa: CSVEAGGSNTEAFF; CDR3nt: TGCAGCGTTGAGGCCGGGGGATCGAACACTGAAGCTTTCTTT
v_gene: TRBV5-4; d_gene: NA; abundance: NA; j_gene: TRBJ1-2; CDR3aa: CASSSAGLSPGFGYTF; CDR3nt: TGTGCCAGCAGCTCAGCGGGACTTTCCCCGGGCTTCGGCTACACCTTC
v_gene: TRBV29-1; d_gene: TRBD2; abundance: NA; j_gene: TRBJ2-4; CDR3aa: CSVEWRLAGTSIQYF; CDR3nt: TGCAGCGTTGAATGGCGGCTAGCGGGAACGAGCATTCAGTACTTC
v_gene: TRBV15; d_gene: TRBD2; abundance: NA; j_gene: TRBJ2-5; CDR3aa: CATSGSGLAGETQYF; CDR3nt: TGTGCCACCAGCGGATCGGGACTAGCGGGAGAGACCCAGTACTTC
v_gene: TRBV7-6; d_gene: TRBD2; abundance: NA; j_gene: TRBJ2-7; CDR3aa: CASSLGPGGVSSYEQYF; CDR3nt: TGTGCCAGCAGCTTAGGGCCCGGGGGGGTGAGCTCCTACGAGCAGTACTTC
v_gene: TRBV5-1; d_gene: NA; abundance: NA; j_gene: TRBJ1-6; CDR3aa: CASSSRGGDNSPLHF; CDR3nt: TGCGCCAGCAGCTCGCGGGGGGGTGATAATTCACCCCTCCACTTT
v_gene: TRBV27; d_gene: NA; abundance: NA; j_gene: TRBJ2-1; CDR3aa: CASSPLRGNEQFF; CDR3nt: TGTGCCAGCAGTCCTCTTCGGGGCAATGAGCAGTTCTTC
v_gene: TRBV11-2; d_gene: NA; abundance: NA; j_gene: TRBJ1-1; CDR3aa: CASSLGAAVGTEAFF; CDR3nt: TGTGCCAGCAGCTTAGGCGCGGCCGTTGGCACTGAAGCTTTCTTT
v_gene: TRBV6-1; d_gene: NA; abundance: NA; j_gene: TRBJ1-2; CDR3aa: CASSVVYGYTF; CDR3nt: TGTGCCAGCAGTGTCGTCTATGGCTACACCTTC
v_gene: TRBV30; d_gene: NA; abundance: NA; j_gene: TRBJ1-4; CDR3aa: CAWSGQDEKLFF; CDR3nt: TGTGCCTGGAGTGGACAGGATGAAAAACTGTTTTTT
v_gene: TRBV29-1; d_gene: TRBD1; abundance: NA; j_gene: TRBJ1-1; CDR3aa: CSVIGQGIMNTEAFF; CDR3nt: TGCAGCGTTATAGGACAGGGCATCATGAACACTGAAGCTTTCTTT
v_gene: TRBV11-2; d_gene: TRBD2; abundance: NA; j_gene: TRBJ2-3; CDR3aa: CASSLELAGATDTQYF; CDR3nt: TGTGCCAGCAGCTTAGAACTAGCGGGGGCCACAGATACGCAGTATTTT
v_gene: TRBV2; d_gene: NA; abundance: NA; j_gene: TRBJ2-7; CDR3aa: CASSLLGIHEQYF; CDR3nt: TGTGCCAGCAGTTTACTAGGGATCCACGAGCAGTACTTC
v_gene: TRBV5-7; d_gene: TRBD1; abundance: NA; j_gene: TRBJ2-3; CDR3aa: CASSLVPGQGVPDTQYF; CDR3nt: TGTGCCAGCAGCTTGGTTCCGGGACAGGGGGTCCCAGATACGCAGTATTTT
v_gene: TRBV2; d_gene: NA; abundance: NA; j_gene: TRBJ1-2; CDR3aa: CASLREGRHGYTF; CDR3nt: TGTGCCAGCTTGAGGGAGGGACGGCATGGCTACACCTTC
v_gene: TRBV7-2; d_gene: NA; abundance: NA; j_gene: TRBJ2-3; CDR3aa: CASGQMSTDTQYF; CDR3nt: TGTGCCAGTGGGCAGATGAGCACAGATACGCAGTATTTT
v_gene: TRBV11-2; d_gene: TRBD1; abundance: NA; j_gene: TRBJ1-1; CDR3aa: CASSLIFRGRAFF; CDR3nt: TGTGCCAGCAGCTTAATTTTCAGGGGGCGAGCTTTCTTT
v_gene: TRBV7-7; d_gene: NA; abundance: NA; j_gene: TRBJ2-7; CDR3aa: CASSDLLAASEQYF; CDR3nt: TGTGCCAGCAGCGACCTGTTAGCGGCCTCCGAGCAGTACTTC
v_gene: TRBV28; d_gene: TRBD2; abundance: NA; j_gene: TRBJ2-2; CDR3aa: CASSLSAGVFTGELFF; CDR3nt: TGTGCCAGCAGTTTATCTGCGGGGGTTTTCACCGGGGAGCTGTTTTTT